What follows describes a single T cell receptor beta chain. The data are from a study of identical twins. The V gene's germline CDR1 is MNHEY and CDR2 SVGEGT. V shed 5 bases and J shed 2 bases, with 14 bases lying between them. CDR3 length: 15 residues. Unique molecular identifiers were present on cDNA, and template switching added a universal primer site. TCRdb reprocessed the 5' RACE reads via MiXCR and lists one record per CDR3 protein. This table has hundreds of thousands of distinct CDR3 sequences, 9% to 15% appearing once. These data were also filed under a second study, of yellow fever vaccine responses in identical twins.

Sequencing input: PBMCs. The rearrangement joins TRBV6-2 or TRBV6-3 to TRBJ2-3, with a weak D call TRBD1 (5 bases). This clonotype was obtained from a woman aged 18-30 years in good health. The DNA of the CDR3 is TGTGCCAGCAGTCAGGGTGGCGACCACACAGATACGCAGTATTTT. Its translation is CASSQGGDHTDTQYF.